Listed below are T cell receptor beta chains from one sample, sequenced in a study of blood T cells in healthy people across ages. Each CDR3 protein is one row after TCRdb ran MiXCR on the 5' RACE reads. The sample has 600,000 or so distinct CDR3 sequences; roughly 48% are singletons. The specimen was blood. These receptors originate from a man older than 75 in good health. Both conserved end residues are part of each CDR3. Fields, in order: clone size, D gene, J gene, V gene, CDR3 DNA, CDR3 protein. A D gene is named only where the DNA matches it firmly. Clone sizes are given selectively: once, few, many, or a class where the clone is expanded.

>-|-|TRBJ2-7|TRBV7-2
TGTGCCAGCTCTACTGCCCGTAACTACGAGCAGTACTTC
CASSTARNYEQYF
>few|-|TRBJ1-2|TRBV10-3
TGTGCCATCAGTGACAGGGACTATGGCTACACCTTC
CAISDRDYGYTF
>once|-|TRBJ1-6|TRBV4-3
TGCGCCAGCAGCCAAGTAGGGGCCAGTTCACCCCTCCACTTT
CASSQVGASSPLHF
>many|-|TRBJ1-1|TRBV6-5
TGTGCCAGCCACAGGCAACCGAACACTGAAGCTTTCTTT
CASHRQPNTEAFF
>-|-|TRBJ1-1|TRBV29-1
TGCAGCGTTGTCGAGAACACTGAAGCTTTCTTT
CSVVENTEAFF
>-|TRBD1|TRBJ2-7|TRBV7-2
TGTGCCAGCAGCTTAGCGGCAGGGGGCTCCTACGAGCAGTACTTC
CASSLAAGGSYEQYF
>-|TRBD1|TRBJ2-7|TRBV15
TGTGCCACCAGCAGAGATCGACAGGGGGGCTCCTACGAGCAGTACTTC
CATSRDRQGGSYEQYF
>few|-|TRBJ2-3|TRBV12-3/TRBV12-4
TGTGCCAGCAGTTTAGGACGGGATTTAGATACGCAGTATTTT
CASSLGRDLDTQYF
>few|-|TRBJ2-1|TRBV15
TGTGCCACCAGCAGAGGGGACGGGAACAATGAGCAGTTCTTC
CATSRGDGNNEQFF
>-|-|TRBJ2-1|TRBV12-3/TRBV12-4
TGTGCCAGCAGTTTAGGTCAGAGCTCCTACAATGAGCAGTTCTTC
CASSLGQSSYNEQFF
>many|TRBD2|TRBJ2-7|TRBV6-5
TGTGCCAGCAGTTATTTCAGCGGGGCAGCTACCTACGAGCAGTACTTC
CASSYFSGAATYEQYF
>once|-|TRBJ1-2|TRBV7-2
TGTGCCAGCAGCTCCAGGACAGACAGTGGCTACACCTTC
CASSSRTDSGYTF
>few|-|TRBJ2-3|TRBV4-3
TGCGCCAGCAGCCAAGATATAAACGGCCGGGTGCAGTATTTT
CASSQDINGRVQYF
>few|TRBD1|TRBJ2-5|TRBV29-1
TGCAGCGTAACCGGGCAGACGGGACAGGGGATGGAGACCCAGTACTTC
CSVTGQTGQGMETQYF
>few|TRBD2|TRBJ2-7|TRBV29-1
TGCAGCGCGGGGGGACCGATGAACTACGAGCAGTACTTC
CSAGGPMNYEQYF
>-|TRBD2|TRBJ2-5|TRBV30
TGTGCCTGGAGTTGGGGGGGCCAAGAGACCCAGTACTTC
CAWSWGGQETQYF
>-|-|TRBJ1-5|TRBV20-1
TGCAGTGCTCCCAAGGACAGAAATGTTCAGCCCCAGCATTTT
CSAPKDRNVQPQHF
>-|TRBD2|TRBJ2-2|TRBV11-3
TGTGCCGGCAGCAAGATAGCGGGGGGCCCCACCGGGGAGCTGTTTTTT
CAGSKIAGGPTGELFF
>many|-|TRBJ2-7|TRBV6-2/TRBV6-3
TGTGCCAGCAGTACCGAGAGGTACGAGCAGTACTTC
CASSTERYEQYF
>-|-|TRBJ1-4|TRBV5-1
TGCGCCAGCAGCTTGGACCCAAGGGACGAAAAACTGTTTTTT
CASSLDPRDEKLFF
>-|TRBD2|TRBJ2-3|TRBV3-1
TGTGCCAGCAGCCACACTAGCGCGAGCACAGATACGCAGTATTTT
CASSHTSASTDTQYF
>-|TRBD1|TRBJ2-2|TRBV15
TGTGCCACCAGAGCAGGGGGCTCGAACACCGGGGAGCTGTTTTTT
CATRAGGSNTGELFF
>-|-|TRBJ2-3|TRBV28
TGTGCCAGCAGTCCGCGGGTAGCGACCCTCACAGATACGCAGTATTTT
CASSPRVATLTDTQYF
>-|-|TRBJ2-7|TRBV28
TGTGCCAGCAGTTTAAGGGACCCGCGAGGGAAATCCTACGAGCAGTACTTC
CASSLRDPRGKSYEQYF
>-|TRBD1|TRBJ1-2|TRBV7-9
TGTGCCAGCAACTCAGCAGGGGGCCAGGGCTACACCTTC
CASNSAGGQGYTF
>-|-|TRBJ2-7|TRBV2
TGTGCCAGCGCGGGATTTTACGAGCAGTACTTC
CASAGFYEQYF
>-|TRBD1|TRBJ2-7|TRBV10-3
TGTGCCATCGGACAGGGAATGGAGCAGTACTTC
CAIGQGMEQYF
>-|TRBD2|TRBJ2-3|TRBV12-3/TRBV12-4
TGTGCCGGCAGGCGGGGGGGCACAGATACGCAGTATTTT
CAGRRGGTDTQYF
>-|TRBD2|TRBJ2-7|TRBV9
TGTGCCGGCAGTGATGCTAGCGGGAGGGCCGAGGCCTACGAGCAGTACTTC
CAGSDASGRAEAYEQYF
>few|TRBD1|TRBJ2-2|TRBV12-3/TRBV12-4
TGTGCCAGCAGGGGACAGTCAGCGAACACCGGGGAGCTGTTTTTT
CASRGQSANTGELFF
>-|-|TRBJ2-7|TRBV7-8
TGTGCCAGCAGCTTACCCACGGGCGGACTCCCGGGCGAGCAGTACTTC
CASSLPTGGLPGEQYF
>-|-|TRBJ1-5|TRBV7-2
TGTGCCAGCAGCTTATGGGGACGGCCGGTGCCCCAGCATTTT
CASSLWGRPVPQHF
>-|-|TRBJ2-2|TRBV6-1
TGTGCCAGCAGTGAACGGATATTCACCGGGGAGCTGTTTTTT
CASSERIFTGELFF
>few|TRBD2|TRBJ2-1|TRBV7-2
TGTGCCAGCACAGGACTAGGGGCCTACAATGAGCAGTTCTTC
CASTGLGAYNEQFF
>-|-|TRBJ2-5|TRBV5-1
TGCGCCAGCAGCTCCTTCCCCACAGGGCAAGAGACCCAGTACTTC
CASSSFPTGQETQYF
>few|-|TRBJ1-6|TRBV20-1
TGCAGTGCTAGATCCGGGGAAACTGGTTTAACACCCCTCCACTTT
CSARSGETGLTPLHF
>-|TRBD1|TRBJ1-2|TRBV7-9
TGTGCCAGCAGACAAGGACAGGGTGAACGCTACACCTTC
CASRQGQGERYTF
>-|-|TRBJ2-3|TRBV20-1
TGCAGTGCTAGAGATCCGGATAGCACAGATACGCAGTATTTT
CSARDPDSTDTQYF
>-|TRBD2|TRBJ2-5|TRBV11-2
TGTGCCAGCAGCCGGGGCGGGACTAGCGGGACAATGGACCAGTACTTC
CASSRGGTSGTMDQYF
>few|TRBD2|TRBJ2-1|TRBV9
TGTGCCAGCAGCGTAGGCGGGAGCCCCTATGAGCAGTTCTTC
CASSVGGSPYEQFF
>-|-|TRBJ2-1|TRBV10-3
TGTGCCATAAACCCGGGAACATCAGACAATGAGCAGTTCTTC
CAINPGTSDNEQFF
>few|TRBD2|TRBJ2-5|TRBV20-1
TGCAGTGCTAGAGAACTAGCGGGAGTAGAGACCCAGTACTTC
CSARELAGVETQYF
>few|TRBD2|TRBJ2-3|TRBV7-9
TGTGCCAGCAGCCGAGCGGGGGGGGCAGATACGCAGTATTTT
CASSRAGGADTQYF
>many|TRBD2|TRBJ2-1|TRBV12-3/TRBV12-4
TGTGCCAGCAGCACGGGACTAGAAACCAATGAGCAGTTCTTC
CASSTGLETNEQFF
>few|TRBD2|TRBJ2-3|TRBV9
TGTGCCAGCAGCTCGCTAGCGGGGAGCACAGATACGCAGTATTTT
CASSSLAGSTDTQYF
>-|TRBD2|TRBJ2-1|TRBV2
TGTGCCAGCAGGGGACTAAGCCAAGAGACCCAGTTCTTC
CASRGLSQETQFF
>few|-|TRBJ1-2|TRBV7-8
TGTGCCAGCAGCTTTTTGGGGGGCCAAGGCTACACCTTC
CASSFLGGQGYTF
>-|TRBD2|TRBJ2-7|TRBV9
TGTGCCAGCAGCGCAGATAGCGGGGCATCCTACGAGCAGTACTTC
CASSADSGASYEQYF
>-|-|TRBJ2-7|TRBV20-1
TGCAGTGCTAGGGACGCCCAGGAGGACGAGCAGTACTTC
CSARDAQEDEQYF
>-|-|TRBJ2-5|TRBV5-1
TGCGCCAGCAGCTTGCCCGGGACCACCCAAGAGACCCAGTACTTC
CASSLPGTTQETQYF
>-|-|TRBJ2-1|TRBV14
TGTGCCAGCAGTCCACAGCGGGCCTCCTACAATGAGCAGTTCTTC
CASSPQRASYNEQFF
>-|-|TRBJ2-5|TRBV15
TGTGCCACCAGCTCACCCTCCCAGGGGAAGACCCAGTACTTC
CATSSPSQGKTQYF
>-|-|TRBJ2-2|TRBV20-1
TGCAGTGCTAGAGGGCTAACTAACACCGGGGAGCTGTTTTTT
CSARGLTNTGELFF
>-|-|TRBJ2-7|TRBV20-1
TGCAGTGCTAGAGATCAATCCAGGGTGTACGAGCAGTACTTC
CSARDQSRVYEQYF
>-|-|TRBJ2-4|TRBV7-2
TGTGCCAGCAGCTTAGACGGGGGCCGTGCCAAAAACATTCAGTACTTC
CASSLDGGRAKNIQYF
>few|-|TRBJ2-1|TRBV24-1
TGTGCCACCAGTGATTCGGAGAAGGTCGTCGGTTTGAATGAGCAGTTCTTC
CATSDSEKVVGLNEQFF